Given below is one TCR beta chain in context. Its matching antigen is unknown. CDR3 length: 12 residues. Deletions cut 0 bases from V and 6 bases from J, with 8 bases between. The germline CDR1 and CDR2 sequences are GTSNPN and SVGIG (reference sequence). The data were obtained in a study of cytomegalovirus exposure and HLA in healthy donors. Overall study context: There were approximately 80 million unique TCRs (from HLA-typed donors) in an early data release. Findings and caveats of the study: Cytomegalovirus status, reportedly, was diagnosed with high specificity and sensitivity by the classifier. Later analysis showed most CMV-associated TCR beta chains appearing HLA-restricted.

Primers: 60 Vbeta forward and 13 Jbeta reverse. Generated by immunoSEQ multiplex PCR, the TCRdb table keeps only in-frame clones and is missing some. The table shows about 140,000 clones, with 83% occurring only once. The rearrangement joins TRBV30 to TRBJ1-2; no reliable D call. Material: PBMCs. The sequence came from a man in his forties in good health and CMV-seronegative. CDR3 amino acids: CAWSVRDHGYTF. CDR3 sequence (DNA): TGTGCCTGGAGTGTACGGGATCATGGCTACACCTTC.